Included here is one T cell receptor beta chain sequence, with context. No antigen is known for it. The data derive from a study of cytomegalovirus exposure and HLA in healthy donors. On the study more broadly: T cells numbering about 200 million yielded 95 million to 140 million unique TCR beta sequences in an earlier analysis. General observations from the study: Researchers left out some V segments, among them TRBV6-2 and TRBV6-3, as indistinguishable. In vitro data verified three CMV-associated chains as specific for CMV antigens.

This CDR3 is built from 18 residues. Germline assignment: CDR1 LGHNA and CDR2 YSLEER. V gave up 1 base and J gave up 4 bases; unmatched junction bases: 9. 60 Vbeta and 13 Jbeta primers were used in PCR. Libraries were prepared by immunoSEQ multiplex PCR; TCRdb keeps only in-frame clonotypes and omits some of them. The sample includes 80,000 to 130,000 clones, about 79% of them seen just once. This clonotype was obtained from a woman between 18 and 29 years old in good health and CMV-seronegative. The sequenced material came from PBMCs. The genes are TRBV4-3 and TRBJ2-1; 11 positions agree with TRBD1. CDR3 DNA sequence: TGCGCCAGCAGCCAAGGACTGGGACAGGGGGTTGGGTACAATGAGCAGTTCTTC. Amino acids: CASSQGLGQGVGYNEQFF.